The next 27 T cell receptor beta chains were all read from a single sample in a study of T-cell memory formation after mild COVID-19. TCRdb re-called the 5' RACE reads with MiXCR, one entry per CDR3 protein. The sample shows about 560,000 distinct CDR3 sequences, 17% of them seen only once. Sequenced material: PBMCs or a T cell subset sorted from them (not recorded which). These receptors all come from an adult woman who had mild COVID-19 (a few samples of this study predate the infection). Cell type and time point are not known.

This clonotype was picked up a small number of times. Written as DNA, the CDR3 is TGTGCCAGCAGCCCGAAACTATTCACTGAAGCTTTCTTT. Amino acid sequence: CASSPKLFTEAFF. The chain couples TRBV7-9 to TRBJ1-1; D is ambiguous. The ends were cut back, 5 bases at V and 4 bases at J, with 11 bases in the middle. This CDR3 is built from 13 residues. Germline CDR1 is SEHNR and CDR2 is FQNEAQ (reference sequence).

This chain connects TRBV6-5 to TRBJ2-2; no definite D call. The CDR3 consists of 15 residues. The V gene's germline CDR1 is MNHEY and CDR2 SVGAGI. V shed 3 bases and J shed 0 bases, with 8 bases lying between them. The CDR3 DNA is TGTGCCAGCAGTTATGAAGGGCCGAACACCGGGGAGCTGTTTTTT. Protein: CASSYEGPNTGELFF.

This chain uses TRBV25-1 with TRBJ2-7; D unclear. The V and J ends lost 6 bases and 0 bases respectively, with 18 bases between them. The V gene's germline CDR1 is MGHDK and CDR2 SYGVNS. The CDR3 runs 16 residues. The DNA for the CDR3 is TGTGCCAGCAGCCCCAAGATCGCATCCACCTCCTACGAGCAGTACTTC. Its protein product is CASSPKIASTSYEQYF.

This clonotype was detected ten times or more. V is TRBV7-9 and J is TRBJ2-3; no clear D gene. The CDR3 loop spans 15 amino acids. Germline CDR1 is SEHNR and CDR2 is FQNEAQ (reference sequence). Trimming removed 4 bases at V and 3 bases at J, with 14 bases between. CDR3 coding DNA: TGTGCCAGCAGCTCCTGGCGGTCAGAGACAGATACGCAGTATTTT. It encodes CASSSWRSETDTQYF.

The J gene is TRBJ1-1, the V gene TRBV20-1, with 12 nucleotides matching TRBD1. In germline, CDR1 is DFQATT, CDR2 SNEGSKA (reference sequence). This CDR3 spans 20 amino acids. J gave up 1 base and V 1 base, and 16 bases lay outside the gene matches. The DNA for the CDR3 is TGCAGTGCTAGAGTCCTTCCGGGACAGGGGGCGAATGTCGCGAACACTGAAGCTTTCTTT. It encodes CSARVLPGQGANVANTEAFF.

This clonotype was picked up a small number of times. This chain links TRBV29-1 with TRBJ1-2; D is uncertain. The CDR3 sequence is 14 residues long. Germline V gene sequence: CDR1 SQVTM, CDR2 ANQGSEA. V dropped 1 base and J dropped 0 bases, with 9 bases sitting between them. In DNA form, the CDR3 reads TGCAGCGTTGAAGCCCCTCCTTCTAACTATGGCTACACCTTC. Translated, it gives CSVEAPPSNYGYTF.

A few counts support this clonotype. V and J are TRBV7-2 and TRBJ1-1; 8 bases align to TRBD1. Trimming removed 5 bases from V and 4 bases from J; junction bases left unmatched: 9. This CDR3 is 15 amino acids long. CDR1 and CDR2 (germline): SGHTA, FQGNSA. This CDR3 reads CASSQPYTGGTEAFF. Written as DNA, the CDR3 is TGTGCCAGCAGCCAACCCTATACAGGGGGCACTGAAGCTTTCTTT. Supplemented by reference TRBV7-2 and TRBJ1-1, the full variable domain reads GAGVSQSPSNKVTEKGKDVELRCDPISGHTALYWYRQSLGQGLEFLIYFQGNSAPDKSGLPSDRFSAERTGGSVSTLTIQRTQQEDSAVYLCASSQPYTGGTEAFFGQGTRLTVV.

This rearrangement joins TRBV7-8 to TRBJ1-1; no reliable D call. V was pared by 7 bases and J by 5 bases, with 17 bases between. The CDR3 has 14 residues. Germline loops: CDR1 SGHVS, CDR2 FQNEAQ. The chain's CDR3 is CASNRRREGTEAFF. In nucleotides, the CDR3 is TGTGCCAGCAACCGCAGGAGGGAAGGGACTGAAGCTTTCTTT. Complete variable domain (other parts from reference TRBV7-8 and TRBJ1-1): GAGVSQSPRYKVAKRGQDVALRCDPISGHVSLFWYQQALGQGPEFLTYFQNEAQLDKSGLPSDRFFAERPEGSVSTLKIQRTQQEDSAVYLCASNRRREGTEAFFGQGTRLTVV.

The sample holds a few counts of this clonotype. The chain links TRBV24-1 to TRBJ2-2; 8 nucleotides align to TRBD1. This CDR3 spans 15 amino acids. The germline V gene encodes CDR1 KGHDR and CDR2 SFDVKD. The V gene end was trimmed by 5 bases and the J gene end by 3 bases; junction bases not matched to a gene: 4. The CDR3 nucleotides are TGTGCCACCAGTGCTGGACAGGGATACACCGGGGAGCTGTTTTTT. Its translation: CATSAGQGYTGELFF.

In this sample, this clonotype turned up many times. The limits of the CDR3 on the DNA are not certain, so only TCRdb's listed CDR3 is given. The genes are TRBV21-1 and TRBJ2-3; the table's D call of TRBD1 was not tested on the DNA. TRBV21-1 is listed as a pseudogene. From its first to its last residue, the CDR3 has 23 amino acids. The CDR3 here is CASSKAPGTAFTTWGFGTDTQYF.

This clonotype was detected many times. The rearrangement links TRBV7-9 to TRBJ2-3; D is ambiguous. CDR3 length equals 13 residues. Germline V CDR1 and CDR2: SEHNR, FQNEAQ (reference sequence). V lost 5 bases, J lost 3 bases, and 9 bases lay in between. The CDR3 loop reads CASSISPTDTQYF. CDR3 nucleotide sequence: TGTGCCAGCAGCATATCTCCTACAGATACGCAGTATTTT. Full variable domain (rest looked up from reference TRBV7-9 and TRBJ2-3): DTGVSQNPRHKITKRGQNVTFRCDPISEHNRLYWYRQTLGQGPEFLTYFQNEAQLEKSRLLSDRFSAERPKGSFSTLEIQRTEQGDSAMYLCASSISPTDTQYFGPGTRLTVL.

V and J are TRBV6-5 and TRBJ1-5; D not resolved. The V and J ends lost 0 bases and 1 base respectively, with 4 bases between them. The CDR3 loop spans 14 amino acids. CDR1 is MNHEY, CDR2 SVGAGI, per germline. The CDR3: CASSYSSSNQPQHF. In DNA, the CDR3 is TGTGCCAGCAGTTACTCGTCCAGCAATCAGCCCCAGCATTTT.

This clonotype was seen a handful of times. The rearrangement links TRBV25-1 to TRBJ1-1, with TRBD1 as a possible D gene (5 bases). Per the germline V gene, CDR1 is MGHDK and CDR2 is SYGVNS. The germline V and J ends were trimmed by 3 bases and 11 bases, with 10 bases remaining between them. The CDR3 has 11 residues. DNA for the CDR3: TGTGCCAGCAGTGACGGGACCGGTGCTTTCTTT. It translates to CASSDGTGAFF.

The chain couples TRBV20-1 to TRBJ2-7; the D is unclear. The CDR3 is 15 amino acids. V was pared by 0 bases and J by 4 bases, with 16 bases between. Germline-derived CDR1 and CDR2 are DFQATT and SNEGSKA (reference sequence). This CDR3 reads CSARDLGKGSYEQYF. The CDR3, as DNA: TGCAGTGCTAGAGATTTGGGGAAAGGTTCGTACGAGCAGTACTTC.

The chain carries TRBV5-1 and TRBJ1-1; 8 nucleotides agree with TRBD1. This CDR3 has 15 amino acids. V trimming: 2 bases; J trimming: 1 base; junction bases outside the gene matches: 4. The germline V gene encodes CDR1 SGHRS and CDR2 YFSETQ. The CDR3 is CASSFPDRANTEAFF. The CDR3 nucleotides are TGCGCCAGCAGCTTCCCGGACAGGGCGAACACTGAAGCTTTCTTT.

The table lists this clonotype with a few counts. The gene calls are TRBV5-1 and TRBJ2-3; 8 bases map to TRBD1. CDR1 is SGHRS and CDR2 is YFSETQ in the germline V gene. The CDR3 has 16 amino acids. With V trimmed by 3 bases and J by 2 bases, 8 bases remained unmatched. Here the CDR3 reads CASSSGQVGFTDTQYF. The DNA for the CDR3 is TGCGCCAGCAGCTCGGGACAGGTGGGGTTCACAGATACGCAGTATTTT.

V and J are TRBV24-1 and TRBJ2-7; D gene uncertain. This CDR3 is 13 amino acids long. Trimming cost V 9 bases and J 5 bases, with 16 bases left between them. Germline V gene sequence: CDR1 KGHDR, CDR2 SFDVKD. The CDR3 DNA is TGTGCCACCTCGAAGCCAGGTGGGGACGAGCAGTACTTC. Translation gives CATSKPGGDEQYF.

The J gene is TRBJ2-3, the V gene TRBV18; 8 positions agree with TRBD1. The length of the CDR3 is 16 residues. Germline V lookup: CDR1 KGHSH, CDR2 LQKENI. The junction had 5 bases not matched to a gene; V was cut back by 0 bases and J by 3 bases. The CDR3 nucleotides read TGTGCCAGCTCACCACCCCCGGGACAGGCTACAGATACGCAGTATTTT. Its translation is CASSPPPGQATDTQYF.

This clonotype was observed a few times. The gene calls are TRBV20-1 and TRBJ1-5; maybe TRBD1 (6 bases). V gave up 4 bases and J gave up 2 bases, with 18 bases separating them. The CDR3 loop spans 16 amino acids. Per the germline V gene, CDR1 is DFQATT and CDR2 is SNEGSKA (reference sequence). This CDR3 reads CSANPQGFFGNQPQHF. The CDR3 DNA sequence: TGCAGTGCTAACCCGCAGGGGTTTTTCGGCAATCAGCCCCAGCATTTT.

In this sample, this clonotype turned up many times. The J gene is TRBJ2-5, the V gene TRBV28; D gene ambiguous. The V gene lost 5 bases and the J gene lost 4 bases, with 14 bases spanning the gap. The CDR3 consists of 14 residues. CDR1 is MDHEN and CDR2 is SYDVKM in the germline V gene. The CDR3 sequence is CASSPPGLLETQYF. DNA of the CDR3: TGTGCCAGCAGTCCCCCCGGGCTACTAGAGACCCAGTACTTC.

This clonotype was counted many times. The rearrangement uses TRBV5-1 and TRBJ2-1; D unclear. Trimming shortened V by 0 bases and J by 5 bases, and 15 bases separated the two germline ends. Germline V gives CDR1 SGHRS, CDR2 YFSETQ. This CDR3 has 16 residues. The CDR3 bases are TGCGCCAGCAGCTTGGGCGTCATGGGTGGGAACAATGAGCAGTTCTTC. This gives the protein CASSLGVMGGNNEQFF.

The chain carries TRBV7-3 and TRBJ1-1, with D possibly matching TRBD1 (5 bases). V was cut by 5 bases and J by 5 bases, with 15 bases left in between. Looked up from germline, CDR1 is SGHTA and CDR2 is FQGTGA. This CDR3 comprises 14 residues. The CDR3 coding sequence is TGTGCCAGCAGCATGGGACCCATGGGGACTGAAGCTTTCTTT. It specifies CASSMGPMGTEAFF.

The V call is TRBV11-2, the J call TRBJ2-3, with TRBD2 matching over 14 bases. Germline trimming cut 5 bases from V and 4 bases from J; bases unmatched to any gene: 5. CDR1 SGHAT and CDR2 FQNNGV come from the germline V gene. The CDR3 spans 16 residues. CDR3 nucleotide sequence: TGTGCCAGCAGCGCGGGACTAGCGGGAGTTGCAGATACGCAGTATTTT. It yields the protein CASSAGLAGVADTQYF.

The chain uses TRBV3-1 and TRBJ2-3, with 12 bases fitting TRBD2. The CDR3 extends over 17 amino acids. Losses at the gene ends were 4 bases for V and 2 bases for J; bases not matched to a gene: 7. Germline assignment: CDR1 LGHDT and CDR2 YNNKEL (reference sequence). The CDR3 reads CASSLRLAGEITDTQYF. In DNA form, the CDR3 reads TGTGCCAGCAGCCTCCGACTAGCGGGAGAGATCACAGATACGCAGTATTTT.

CDR3 protein: CASSLVAGDSYEQYF. CDR3 sequence (DNA): TGTGCCAGCAGCTTAGTAGCGGGGGACTCCTACGAGCAGTACTTC. This rearrangement joins TRBV7-2 to TRBJ2-7; 9 bases agree with TRBD2. The germline V gene encodes CDR1 SGHTA and CDR2 FQGNSA. The CDR3 contains 15 residues. V trimming: 1 base; J trimming: 0 bases; junction bases outside the gene matches: 1.

The chain couples TRBV3-1 to TRBJ2-5; TRBD2 matches 16 bases. The germline gives CDR1 LGHDT, CDR2 YNNKEL (reference sequence). The CDR3 runs 17 residues. After removal of 4 bases from V and 6 bases from J, the junction contained 8 bases not matched to a gene. CDR3 sequence: CASSRSGLAGGIQTQYF. The CDR3 bases are TGTGCCAGCAGCCGATCGGGACTAGCGGGGGGGATTCAGACCCAGTACTTC.

The rearrangement joins TRBV9 to TRBJ2-3; 13 bases are a match to TRBD2. Germline V lookup: CDR1 SGDLS, CDR2 YYNGEE. This CDR3 comprises 16 residues. V trimming: 0 bases; J trimming: 5 bases; junction bases outside the gene matches: 3. The CDR3 DNA reads TGTGCCAGCAGCGTAGAGGGACTAGCGGGGAAAGATACGCAGTATTTT. This translates into CASSVEGLAGKDTQYF.